This T cell receptor beta chain came from a study of cytomegalovirus exposure and HLA in healthy donors. Points on this clone: Other DNA sequences from this sample encode an identical CDR3 as well.

V was clipped by 3 bases and J by 1 base; unmatched bases: 2. In germline, CDR1 is KGHSH, CDR2 LQKENI. CDR3 length: 15 amino acids. Both 60 Vbeta primers and 13 Jbeta primers went into the PCR. Data came from immunoSEQ multiplex PCR; TCRdb stores just in-frame clones and leaves some out. The sample includes 160,000 or so clones, more than 80% of them seen just once. This chain joins TRBV18 and TRBJ1-2; 10 nucleotides align to TRBD1. The specimen sequenced was PBMCs. The receptor was isolated from a woman in her 50s in good health and CMV-seronegative. CDR3 in amino acids: CASSPGQGVNYGYTF. CDR3 nucleotide sequence: TGTGCCAGCTCACCTGGACAGGGGGTTAACTATGGCTACACCTTC.